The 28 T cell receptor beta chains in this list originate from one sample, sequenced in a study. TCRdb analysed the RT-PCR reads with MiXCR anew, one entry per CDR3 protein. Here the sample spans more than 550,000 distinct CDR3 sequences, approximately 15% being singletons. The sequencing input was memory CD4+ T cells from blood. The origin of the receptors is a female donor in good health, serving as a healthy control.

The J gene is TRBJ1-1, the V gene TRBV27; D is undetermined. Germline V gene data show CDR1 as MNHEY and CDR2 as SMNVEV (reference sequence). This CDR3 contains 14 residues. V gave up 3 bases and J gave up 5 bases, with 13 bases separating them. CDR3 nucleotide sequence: TGTGCCAGCAGTTTTAACGGGTTTGGGACTGAAGCTTTCTTT. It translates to CASSFNGFGTEAFF.

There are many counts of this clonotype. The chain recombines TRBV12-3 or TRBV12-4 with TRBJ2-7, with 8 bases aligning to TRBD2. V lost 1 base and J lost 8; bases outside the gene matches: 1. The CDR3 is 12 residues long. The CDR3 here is CASSLERGKQYF. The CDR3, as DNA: TGTGCCAGCAGTTTAGAGCGGGGGAAGCAGTACTTC.

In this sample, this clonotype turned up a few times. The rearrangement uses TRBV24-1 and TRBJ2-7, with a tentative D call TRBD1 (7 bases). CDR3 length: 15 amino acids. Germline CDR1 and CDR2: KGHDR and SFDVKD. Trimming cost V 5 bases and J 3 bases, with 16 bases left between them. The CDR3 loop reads CATSANGGQNYEQYF. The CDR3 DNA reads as TGTGCCACCAGTGCCAACGGGGGACAGAACTACGAGCAGTACTTC.

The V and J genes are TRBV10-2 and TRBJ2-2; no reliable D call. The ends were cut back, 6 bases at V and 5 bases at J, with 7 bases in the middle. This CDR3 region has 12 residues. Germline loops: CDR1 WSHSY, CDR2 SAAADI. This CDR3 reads CASREGTGELFF. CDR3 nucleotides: TGCGCCAGCAGGGAAGGGACCGGGGAGCTGTTTTTT.

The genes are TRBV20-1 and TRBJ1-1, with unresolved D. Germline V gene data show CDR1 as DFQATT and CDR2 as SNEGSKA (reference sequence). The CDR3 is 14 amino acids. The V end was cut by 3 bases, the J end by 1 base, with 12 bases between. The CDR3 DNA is TGCAGTGCTAGTTTTTCCCCCCCGAACACTGAAGCTTTCTTT. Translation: CSASFSPPNTEAFF.

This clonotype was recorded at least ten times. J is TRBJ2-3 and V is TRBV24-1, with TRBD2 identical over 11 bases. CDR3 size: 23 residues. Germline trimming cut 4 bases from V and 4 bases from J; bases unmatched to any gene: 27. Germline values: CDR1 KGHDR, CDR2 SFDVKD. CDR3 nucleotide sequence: TGTGCCACCAGTGACACACGGGTTGGACAGGGACTTACTAGCGGGAGCCCGGCAGATACGCAGTATTTT. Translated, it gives CATSDTRVGQGLTSGSPADTQYF.

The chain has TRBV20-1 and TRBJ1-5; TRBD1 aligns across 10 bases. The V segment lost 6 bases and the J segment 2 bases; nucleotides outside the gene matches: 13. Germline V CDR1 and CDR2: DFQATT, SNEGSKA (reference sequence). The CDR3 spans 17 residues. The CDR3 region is CSARKFGTGVGNQPQHF. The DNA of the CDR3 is TGCAGTGCCCGCAAGTTTGGGACAGGGGTGGGCAATCAGCCCCAGCATTTT.

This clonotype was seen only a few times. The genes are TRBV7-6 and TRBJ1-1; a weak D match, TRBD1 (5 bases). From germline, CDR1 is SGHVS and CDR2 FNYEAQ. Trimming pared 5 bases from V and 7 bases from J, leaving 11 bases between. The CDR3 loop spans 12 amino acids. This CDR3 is CASSPGTLEAFF. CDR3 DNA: TGTGCCAGCAGCCCCGGGACTCTTGAAGCTTTCTTT.

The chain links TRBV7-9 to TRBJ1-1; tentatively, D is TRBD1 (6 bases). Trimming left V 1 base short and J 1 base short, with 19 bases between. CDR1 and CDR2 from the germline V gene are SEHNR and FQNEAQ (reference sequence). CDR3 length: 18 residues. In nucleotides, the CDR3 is TGTGCCAGCAGCTTAGGAAGCGGGGGCAAAGTGGGGAACACTGAAGCTTTCTTT. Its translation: CASSLGSGGKVGNTEAFF. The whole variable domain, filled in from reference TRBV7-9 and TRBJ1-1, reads DTGVSQNPRHKITKRGQNVTFRCDPISEHNRLYWYRQTLGQGPEFLTYFQNEAQLEKSRLLSDRFSAERPKGSFSTLEIQRTEQGDSAMYLCASSLGSGGKVGNTEAFFGQGTRLTVV.

The CDR3 nucleotides read TGTGCCAGTACCCGGGACCTCTCCTACAATGAGCAGTTCTTC. Translated, it gives CASTRDLSYNEQFF. The V and J genes are TRBV6-2 or TRBV6-3 and TRBJ2-1; D tentatively fits TRBD1 or TRBD2 (5 bases each). The CDR3 is 14 residues long. CDR1 is MNHEY and CDR2 is SVGEGT in the germline V gene. Trimming shortened V by 9 bases and J by 0 bases, and 12 bases separated the two germline ends.

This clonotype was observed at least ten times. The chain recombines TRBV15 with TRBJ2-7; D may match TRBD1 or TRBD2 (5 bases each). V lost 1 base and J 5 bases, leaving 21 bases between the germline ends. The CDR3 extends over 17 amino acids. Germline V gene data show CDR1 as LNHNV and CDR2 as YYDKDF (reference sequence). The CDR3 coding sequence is TGTGCCACCAGCAGAGCTGCCCCGGGGACCGTGCGTCACGAGCAGTACTTC. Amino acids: CATSRAAPGTVRHEQYF. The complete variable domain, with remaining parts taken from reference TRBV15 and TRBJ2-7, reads DAMVIQNPRYQVTQFGKPVTLSCSQTLNHNVMYWYQQKSSQAPKLLFHYYDKDFNNEADTPDNFQSRRPNTSFCFLDIRSPGLGDTAMYLCATSRAAPGTVRHEQYFGPGTRLTVT.

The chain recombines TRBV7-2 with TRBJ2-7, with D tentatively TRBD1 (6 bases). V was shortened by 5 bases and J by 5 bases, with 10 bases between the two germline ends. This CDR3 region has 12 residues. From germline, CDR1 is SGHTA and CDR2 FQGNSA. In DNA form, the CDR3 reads TGTGCCAGCAGCCGACAGGCGAACGAGCAGTACTTC. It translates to CASSRQANEQYF.

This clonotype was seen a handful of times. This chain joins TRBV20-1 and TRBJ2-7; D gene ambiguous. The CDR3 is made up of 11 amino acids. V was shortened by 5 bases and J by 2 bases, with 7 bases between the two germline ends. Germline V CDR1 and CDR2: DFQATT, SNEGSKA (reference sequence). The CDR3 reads CSAGIAYEQYF. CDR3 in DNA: TGCAGTGCTGGTATCGCCTACGAGCAGTACTTC.

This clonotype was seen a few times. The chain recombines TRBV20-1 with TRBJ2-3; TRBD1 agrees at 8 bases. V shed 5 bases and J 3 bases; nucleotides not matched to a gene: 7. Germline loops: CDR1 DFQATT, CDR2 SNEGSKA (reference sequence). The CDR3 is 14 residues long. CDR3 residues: CSAPLQGATDTQYF. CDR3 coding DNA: TGCAGTGCTCCCTTGCAGGGGGCGACAGATACGCAGTATTTT.

In nucleotides, the CDR3 is TGCGCCAGCAGCCAAGTGGGGACTACAAGGAATGAGCAGTTCTTC. Translating gives CASSQVGTTRNEQFF. The rearrangement uses TRBV4-3 and TRBJ2-1; 7 nucleotides align to TRBD2. V lost 1 base to trimming and J lost 7 bases; unmatched junction nucleotides: 7. Germline V lookup: CDR1 LGHNA, CDR2 YSLEER. This CDR3 has 15 amino acids.

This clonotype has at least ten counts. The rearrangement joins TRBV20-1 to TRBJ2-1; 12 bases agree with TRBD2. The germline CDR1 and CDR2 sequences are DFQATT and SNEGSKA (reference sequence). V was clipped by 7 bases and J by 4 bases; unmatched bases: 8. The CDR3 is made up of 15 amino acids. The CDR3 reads CSVTSGSNVYNEQFF. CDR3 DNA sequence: TGCAGTGTGACTAGCGGGAGTAATGTTTACAATGAGCAGTTCTTC.

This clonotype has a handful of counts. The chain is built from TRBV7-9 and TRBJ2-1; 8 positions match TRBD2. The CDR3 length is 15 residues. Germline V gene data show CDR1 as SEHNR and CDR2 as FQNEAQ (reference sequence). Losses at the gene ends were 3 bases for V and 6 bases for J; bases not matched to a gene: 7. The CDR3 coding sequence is TGTGCCAGCAGCTTCAAGCGGGAGTTAGGCAATGAGCAGTTCTTC. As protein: CASSFKRELGNEQFF.

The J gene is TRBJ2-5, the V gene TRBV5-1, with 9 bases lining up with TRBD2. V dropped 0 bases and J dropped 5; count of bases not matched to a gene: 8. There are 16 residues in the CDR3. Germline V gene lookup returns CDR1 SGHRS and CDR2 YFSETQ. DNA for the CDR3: TGCGCCAGCAGCTTGGGGTCAGCGGGAGGTTGGGAGACCCAGTACTTC. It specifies CASSLGSAGGWETQYF.

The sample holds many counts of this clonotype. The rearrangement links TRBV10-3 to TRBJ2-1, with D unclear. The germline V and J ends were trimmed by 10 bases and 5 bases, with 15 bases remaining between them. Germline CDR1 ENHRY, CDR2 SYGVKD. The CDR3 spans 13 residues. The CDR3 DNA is TGTGCCACCCTTAGGCAAGGGAACAATGAGCAGTTCTTC. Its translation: CATLRQGNNEQFF.

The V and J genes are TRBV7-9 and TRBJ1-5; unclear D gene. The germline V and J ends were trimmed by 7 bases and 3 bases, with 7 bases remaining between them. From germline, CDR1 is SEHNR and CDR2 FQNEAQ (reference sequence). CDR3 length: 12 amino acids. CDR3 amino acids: CASTTDNQPQHF. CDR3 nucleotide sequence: TGTGCCAGCACCACGGACAATCAGCCCCAGCATTTT.

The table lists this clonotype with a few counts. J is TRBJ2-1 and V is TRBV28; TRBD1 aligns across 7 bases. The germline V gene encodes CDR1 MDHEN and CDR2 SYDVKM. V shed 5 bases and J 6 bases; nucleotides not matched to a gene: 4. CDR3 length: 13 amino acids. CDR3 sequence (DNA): TGTGCCAGCAGTACCGGGACAGCCAATGAGCAGTTCTTC. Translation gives CASSTGTANEQFF.

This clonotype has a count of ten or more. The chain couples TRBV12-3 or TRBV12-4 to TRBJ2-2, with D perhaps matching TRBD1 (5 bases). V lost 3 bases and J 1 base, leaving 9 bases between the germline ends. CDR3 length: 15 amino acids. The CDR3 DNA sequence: TGTGCCAGCAGTTTCGCAGGGCTGAACACCGGGGAGCTGTTTTTT. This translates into CASSFAGLNTGELFF.

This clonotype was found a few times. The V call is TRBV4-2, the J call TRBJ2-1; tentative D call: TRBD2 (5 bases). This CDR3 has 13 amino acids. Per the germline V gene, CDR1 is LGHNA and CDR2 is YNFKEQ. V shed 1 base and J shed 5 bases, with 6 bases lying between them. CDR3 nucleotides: TGTGCCAGCAGCCAAGGGGAGCACAATGAGCAGTTCTTC. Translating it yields CASSQGEHNEQFF.

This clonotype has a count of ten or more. CDR3 in amino acids: CSAPQLAGVYEQYF. The CDR3 DNA sequence: TGCAGTGCCCCTCAACTAGCGGGAGTCTACGAGCAGTACTTC. This chain joins TRBV20-1 and TRBJ2-7; the match to TRBD2 covers 11 bases. The V gene's germline CDR1 is DFQATT and CDR2 SNEGSKA (reference sequence). The CDR3 loop spans 14 amino acids. After removal of 6 bases from V and 3 bases from J, the junction contained 7 bases not matched to a gene.

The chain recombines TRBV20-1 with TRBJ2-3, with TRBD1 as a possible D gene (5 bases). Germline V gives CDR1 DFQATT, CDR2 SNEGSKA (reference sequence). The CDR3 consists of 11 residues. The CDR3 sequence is CRAGNTDTQYF. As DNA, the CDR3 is TGCAGAGCAGGGAACACAGATACGCAGTATTTT.

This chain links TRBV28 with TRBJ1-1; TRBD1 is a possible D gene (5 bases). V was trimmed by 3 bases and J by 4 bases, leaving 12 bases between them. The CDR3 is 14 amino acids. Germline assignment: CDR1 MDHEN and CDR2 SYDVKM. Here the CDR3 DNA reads TGTGCCAGCAGTTTTGTGGGGCTGGGCACTGAAGCTTTCTTT. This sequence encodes CASSFVGLGTEAFF.

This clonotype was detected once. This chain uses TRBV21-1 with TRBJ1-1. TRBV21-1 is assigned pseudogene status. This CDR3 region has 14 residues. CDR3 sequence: CASSKTAVNTEAFF. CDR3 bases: TGTGCCAGCAGCAAAACCGCGGTTAACACTGAAGCTTTCTTT.

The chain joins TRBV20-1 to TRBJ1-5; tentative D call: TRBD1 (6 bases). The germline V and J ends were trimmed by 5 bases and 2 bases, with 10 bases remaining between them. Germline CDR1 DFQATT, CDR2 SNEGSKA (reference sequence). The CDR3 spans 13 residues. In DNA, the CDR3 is TGCAGTGCTCATGGGGGCGGCAATCAGCCCCAGCATTTT. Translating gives CSAHGGGNQPQHF.